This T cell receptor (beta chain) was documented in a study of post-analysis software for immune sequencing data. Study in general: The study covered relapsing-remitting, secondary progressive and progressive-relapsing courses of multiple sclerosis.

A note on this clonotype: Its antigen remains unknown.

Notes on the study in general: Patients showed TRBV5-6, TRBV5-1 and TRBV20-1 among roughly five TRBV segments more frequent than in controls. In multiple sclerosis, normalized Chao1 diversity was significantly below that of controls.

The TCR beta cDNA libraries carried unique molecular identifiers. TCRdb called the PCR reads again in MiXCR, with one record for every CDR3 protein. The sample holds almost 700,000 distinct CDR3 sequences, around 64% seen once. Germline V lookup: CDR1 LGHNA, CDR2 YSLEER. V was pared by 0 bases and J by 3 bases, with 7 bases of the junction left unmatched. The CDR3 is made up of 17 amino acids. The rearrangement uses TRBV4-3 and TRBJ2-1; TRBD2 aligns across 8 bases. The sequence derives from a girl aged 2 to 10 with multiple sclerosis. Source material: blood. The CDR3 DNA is TGCGCCAGCAGCCAAGATTATAGTAGCGGGAACTACAATGAGCAGTTCTTC. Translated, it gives CASSQDYSSGNYNEQFF.